This TCR beta chain derives from a study of blood T cell repertoires in COVID-19. Study-wide context: Spain, Italy and the United States supplied samples that represented acute and convalescent COVID-19.

Authors' analysis steps: Reference gene primer amplification gave estimated nucleated cell counts. Sequenced by immunoSEQ multiplex PCR; TCRdb stores in-frame clones only, minus some. The V and J calls and clone size are taken from that table; D and trimming were inferred from the DNA. This table holds 200,000 or so clones, around 85% found once. The CDR3 extends over 15 amino acids. Germline assignment: CDR1 SGHVS and CDR2 FQNEAQ. The ends lost 2 bases at V and 6 bases at J; junction bases unmatched: 7. The rearrangement uses TRBV7-8 and TRBJ1-1; 9 nucleotides align to TRBD1. The sample was peripheral blood. The receptor's source is a man aged 65 to 79 with active or convalescent COVID-19. The CDR3, as DNA: TGTGCCAGCAGCTTAAACCGGGACAGGGTTGCTGAAGCTTTCTTT. Translating it yields CASSLNRDRVAEAFF.